The subject of this entry is one T cell receptor (beta chain). Its antigen is not identified. This sample was included in a study of T-cell reconstitution after alpha-beta-depleted transplantation in children. General observations from the study: By about two months after transplant, alpha-beta T cells reportedly arose from several hundred graft clones that had expanded. Newly produced T cells mostly provided counts and TCRbeta diversity after one year, as hyperexpanded clones declined. Some patients showed high day-60 TCRbeta diversity, which derived from surviving recipient T cells and thymic progenitors.

Molecular barcoding with unique molecular identifiers was used for the TCRbeta library. TCRdb fed the PCR reads into MiXCR, producing one record per CDR3 protein. The profile shows approximately 190,000 distinct CDR3 sequences, about 8.7% of them singletons. This CDR3 has 15 amino acids. V was pared by 2 bases and J by 2 bases, with 2 bases of the junction left unmatched. The sequences come from PBMCs, mostly from graft donor cells, collected 360 days after TCRalphabeta/CD19-depleted stem cell transplant. The gene calls are TRBV12-3 or TRBV12-4 and TRBJ2-7; 11 bases map to TRBD2. This clonotype originated in a male patient between 2 and 15 years old who had a stem cell transplant for acute myeloid leukemia, so the T cells may come from the graft donor. CDR3 DNA sequence: TGTGCCAGCAGTTTACCGGGACTAGCGGCCTACGAGCAGTACTTC. Translated: CASSLPGLAAYEQYF.